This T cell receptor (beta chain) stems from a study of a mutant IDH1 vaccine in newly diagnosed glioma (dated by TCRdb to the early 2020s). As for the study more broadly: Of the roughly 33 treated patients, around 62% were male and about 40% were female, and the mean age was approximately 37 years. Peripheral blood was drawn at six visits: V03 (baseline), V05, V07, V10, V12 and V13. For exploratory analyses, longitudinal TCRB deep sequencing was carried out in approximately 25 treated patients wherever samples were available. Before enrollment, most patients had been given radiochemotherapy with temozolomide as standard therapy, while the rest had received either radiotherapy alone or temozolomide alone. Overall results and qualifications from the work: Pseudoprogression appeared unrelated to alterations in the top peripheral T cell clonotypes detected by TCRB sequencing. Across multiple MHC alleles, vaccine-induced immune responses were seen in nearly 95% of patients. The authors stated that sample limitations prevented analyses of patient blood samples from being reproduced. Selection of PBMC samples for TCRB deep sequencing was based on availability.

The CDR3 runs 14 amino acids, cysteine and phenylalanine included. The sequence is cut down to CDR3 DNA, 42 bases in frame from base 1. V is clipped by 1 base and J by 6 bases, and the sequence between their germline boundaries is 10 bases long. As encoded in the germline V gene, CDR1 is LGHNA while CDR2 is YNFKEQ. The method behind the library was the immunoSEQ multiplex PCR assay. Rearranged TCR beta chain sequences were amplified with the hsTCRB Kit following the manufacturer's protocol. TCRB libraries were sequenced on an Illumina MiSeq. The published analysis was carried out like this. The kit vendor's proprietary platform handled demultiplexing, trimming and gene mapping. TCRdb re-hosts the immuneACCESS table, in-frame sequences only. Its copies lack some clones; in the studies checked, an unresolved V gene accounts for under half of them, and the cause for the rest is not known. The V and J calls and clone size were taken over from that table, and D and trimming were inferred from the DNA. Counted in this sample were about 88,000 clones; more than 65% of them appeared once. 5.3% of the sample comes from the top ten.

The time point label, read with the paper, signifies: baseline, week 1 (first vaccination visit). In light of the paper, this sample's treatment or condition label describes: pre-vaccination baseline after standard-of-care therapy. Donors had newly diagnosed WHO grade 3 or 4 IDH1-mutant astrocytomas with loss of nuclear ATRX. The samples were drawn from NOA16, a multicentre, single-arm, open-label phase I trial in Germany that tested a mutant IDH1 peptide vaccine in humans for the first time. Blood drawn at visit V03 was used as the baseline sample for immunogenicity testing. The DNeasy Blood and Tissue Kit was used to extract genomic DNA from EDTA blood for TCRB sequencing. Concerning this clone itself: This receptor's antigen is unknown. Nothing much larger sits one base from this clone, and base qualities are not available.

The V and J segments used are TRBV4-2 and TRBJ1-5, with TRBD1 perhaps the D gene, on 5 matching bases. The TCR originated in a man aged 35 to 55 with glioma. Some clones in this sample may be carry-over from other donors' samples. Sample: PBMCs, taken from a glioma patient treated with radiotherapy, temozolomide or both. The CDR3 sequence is CASSQVGESQPQHF. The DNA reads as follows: TGTGCCAGCAGCCAAGTGGGGGAAAGTCAGCCCCAGCATTTT.